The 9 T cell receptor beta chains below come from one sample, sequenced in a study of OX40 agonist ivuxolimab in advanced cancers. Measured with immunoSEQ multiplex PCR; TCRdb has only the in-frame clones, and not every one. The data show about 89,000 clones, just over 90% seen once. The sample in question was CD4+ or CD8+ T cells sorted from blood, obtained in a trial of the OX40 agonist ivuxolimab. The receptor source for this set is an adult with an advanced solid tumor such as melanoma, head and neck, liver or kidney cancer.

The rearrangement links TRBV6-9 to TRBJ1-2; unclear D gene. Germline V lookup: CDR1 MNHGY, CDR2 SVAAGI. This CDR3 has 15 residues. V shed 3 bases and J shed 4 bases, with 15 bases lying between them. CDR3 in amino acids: CASSYKRGRAYGYTF. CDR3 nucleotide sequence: TGTGCCAGCAGTTACAAACGGGGTCGAGCCTATGGCTACACCTTC.

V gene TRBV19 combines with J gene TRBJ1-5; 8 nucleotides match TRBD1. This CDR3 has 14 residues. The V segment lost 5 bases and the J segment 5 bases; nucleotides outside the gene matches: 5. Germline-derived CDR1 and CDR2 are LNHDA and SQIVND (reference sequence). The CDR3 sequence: CASSSRGLDQPQHF. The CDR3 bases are TGTGCCAGTAGTTCCAGGGGGCTGGATCAGCCCCAGCATTTT.

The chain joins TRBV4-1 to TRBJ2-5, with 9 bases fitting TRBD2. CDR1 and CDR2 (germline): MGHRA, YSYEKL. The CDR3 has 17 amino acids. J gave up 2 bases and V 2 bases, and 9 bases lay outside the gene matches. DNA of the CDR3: TGCGCCAGCAGCCAAAAGCCCGCGGGGGGGAGTCAAGAGACCCAGTACTTC. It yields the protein CASSQKPAGGSQETQYF.

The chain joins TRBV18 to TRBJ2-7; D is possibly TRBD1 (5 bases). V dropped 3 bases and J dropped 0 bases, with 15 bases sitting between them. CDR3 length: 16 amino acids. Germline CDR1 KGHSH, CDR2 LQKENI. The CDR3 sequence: CASSPGDSFPSYEQYF. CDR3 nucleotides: TGTGCCAGCTCACCCGGAGACAGCTTTCCCTCCTACGAGCAGTACTTC.

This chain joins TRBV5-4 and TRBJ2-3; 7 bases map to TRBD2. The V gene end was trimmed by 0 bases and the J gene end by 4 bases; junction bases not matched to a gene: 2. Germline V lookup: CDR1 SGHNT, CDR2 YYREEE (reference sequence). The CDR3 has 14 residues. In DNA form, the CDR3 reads TGTGCCAGCAGCTTGGCTGGGGGGGCAGATACGCAGTATTTT. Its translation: CASSLAGGADTQYF.

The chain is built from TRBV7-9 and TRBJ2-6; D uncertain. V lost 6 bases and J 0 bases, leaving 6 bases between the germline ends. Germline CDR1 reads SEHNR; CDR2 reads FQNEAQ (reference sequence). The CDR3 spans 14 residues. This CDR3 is CASSDYSGANVLTF. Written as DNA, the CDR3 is TGTGCCAGCAGTGATTACTCTGGGGCCAACGTCCTGACTTTC.

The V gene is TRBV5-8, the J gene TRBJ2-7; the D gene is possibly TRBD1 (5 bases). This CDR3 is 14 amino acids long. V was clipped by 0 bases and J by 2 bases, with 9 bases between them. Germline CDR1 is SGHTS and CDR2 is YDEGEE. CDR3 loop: CASSLAPGTYEQYF. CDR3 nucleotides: TGTGCCAGCAGCTTGGCTCCAGGGACCTACGAGCAGTACTTC.

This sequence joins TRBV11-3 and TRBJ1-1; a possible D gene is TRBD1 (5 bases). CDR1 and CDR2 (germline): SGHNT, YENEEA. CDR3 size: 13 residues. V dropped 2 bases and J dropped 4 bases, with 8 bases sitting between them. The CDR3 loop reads CASSLLTGTEAFF. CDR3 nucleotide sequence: TGTGCCAGCAGCTTATTAACAGGCACTGAAGCTTTCTTT.

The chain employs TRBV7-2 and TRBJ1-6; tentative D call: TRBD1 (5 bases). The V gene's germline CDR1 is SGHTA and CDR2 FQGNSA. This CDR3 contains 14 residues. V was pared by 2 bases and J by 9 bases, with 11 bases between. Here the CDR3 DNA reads TGTGCCAGCAGCTTAAGCCAGGGCGGTTCACCCCTCCACTTT. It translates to CASSLSQGGSPLHF.